This T cell receptor beta chain emerged from a study of blood T cell repertoires in COVID-19. The V end was cut by 5 bases, the J end by 5 bases, with 4 bases between. This CDR3 contains 11 residues. Germline V gene sequence: CDR1 SGHAT, CDR2 FQDESV (reference sequence). Participants came from about 23 US areas, aged about 18 to 89 years. Membership in each cohort depended on participant-reported clinical history. Produced via immunoSEQ multiplex PCR; TCRdb's table is partial and in-frame only. The sample includes about 400,000 clones, roughly 89% of them seen just once. This clonotype was obtained from a woman aged 45-60 years who had recovered from COVID-19. Sequenced input: PBMCs or T cells enriched from blood (not recorded which). The genes are TRBV11-1 and TRBJ2-1; D is uncertain. The DNA of the CDR3 is TGTGCCAGCAGCCGAGACAATGAGCAGTTCTTC. This sequence encodes CASSRDNEQFF.